This T cell receptor (beta chain) was sequenced during a study of blood T cell repertoires in COVID-19. Looking at the study overall: Acute and convalescent COVID-19 samples came from the United States, Italy and Spain. Nucleic acid was either cDNA or gDNA, and it came from T cells, B-cell-depleted T cells, or PBMCs.

As handled by the study authors: It was from reference gene primer amplification that nucleated cell counts were estimated. Method: immunoSEQ multiplex PCR; TCRdb's copy keeps in-frame clones and lacks some. The DNA was the basis for D and trimming; V, J and clone size are from that table. The sample has 90,000 to 110,000 clones, under 80% seen once. The V gene end was trimmed by 7 bases and the J gene end by 8 bases; junction bases not matched to a gene: 14. The CDR3 loop spans 15 amino acids. From germline, CDR1 is PRHDT and CDR2 FYEKMQ (reference sequence). The sample consisted of peripheral blood. The chain links TRBV13 to TRBJ1-2; TRBD1 matches at 9 bases. This clonotype originated in a woman between 65 and 79 years old with acute or convalescent COVID-19. The CDR3 DNA follows: TGTGCCAGCACTCTCACCTTGGACAGGGGTTACGGCTACACCTTC. It encodes CASTLTLDRGYGYTF.